The present TCR beta chain was sequenced within a study of blood T cells in healthy people across ages. Then a second PCR, running roughly 6 to 12 cycles, was carried out with a sample-barcoded 5' primer and a J-beta primer mix. TCRdb reprocessed the 5' RACE reads with MiXCR, giving one entry per CDR3 protein. The data hold about 720,000 distinct CDR3 sequences, with just under 25% observed a single time. Per individual sample, total RNA of at least 6 micrograms was extracted. Germline lookup yields CDR1 SGHKS and CDR2 YYEKEE (reference sequence). V was trimmed by 4 bases and J by 2 bases, leaving 12 bases between them. CDR3 length: 14 residues. These data also formed part of another study, on T cells of mothers and their children. As that report states: The second PCR's M1S primer added sample barcodes and 2-4 random nucleotides.

The TCR comes from a boy aged 10-17 years in good health. The chain employs TRBV5-5 and TRBJ2-5, with a tentative D call TRBD2 (5 bases). Sequencing input: blood. CDR3 nucleotides: TGTGCCAGCAGCCATCGGACTCGACAAGAGACCCAGTACTTC. Protein product: CASSHRTRQETQYF.